The subject of this entry is one T cell receptor beta chain. This sample stems from a study of T cell changes during pregnancy in multiple sclerosis. The table came from immunoSEQ multiplex PCR; TCRdb's copy has only in-frame clones and leaves some out. The sample holds 100,000 or so clones, 91% seen once. The CDR3 has 15 residues. The V end was cut by 8 bases, the J end by 4 bases, with 20 bases between. CDR1 is MNHNY, CDR2 SVGAGI, per germline (reference sequence). The sample consisted of peripheral blood, taken after pregnancy. This rearrangement joins TRBV6-6 to TRBJ1-2; the D is unclear. The source is a female donor with multiple sclerosis, enrolled in a pregnancy study. The CDR3 DNA reads as TGTGCCAGCTCCCATACCGTCGAGGGTGGCTATGGCTACACCTTC. Amino acids: CASSHTVEGGYGYTF.